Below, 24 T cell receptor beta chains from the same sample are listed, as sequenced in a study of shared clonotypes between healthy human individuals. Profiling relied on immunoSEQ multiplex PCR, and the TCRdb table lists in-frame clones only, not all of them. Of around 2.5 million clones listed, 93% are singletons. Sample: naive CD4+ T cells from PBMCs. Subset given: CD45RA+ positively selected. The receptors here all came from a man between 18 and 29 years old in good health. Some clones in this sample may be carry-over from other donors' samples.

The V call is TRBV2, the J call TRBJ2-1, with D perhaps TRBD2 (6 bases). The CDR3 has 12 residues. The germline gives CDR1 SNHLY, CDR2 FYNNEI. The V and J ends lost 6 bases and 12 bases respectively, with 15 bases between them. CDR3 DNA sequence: TGTGCCAGCAGGACAACGCGGGAAGGGCAGTTCTTC. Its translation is CASRTTREGQFF.

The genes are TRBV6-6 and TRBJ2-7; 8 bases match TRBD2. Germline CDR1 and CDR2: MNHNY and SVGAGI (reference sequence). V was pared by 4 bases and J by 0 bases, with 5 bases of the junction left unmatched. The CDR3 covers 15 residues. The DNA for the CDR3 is TGTGCCAGCAGTTTCATGCGGGGGGACTCCTACGAGCAGTACTTC. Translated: CASSFMRGDSYEQYF.

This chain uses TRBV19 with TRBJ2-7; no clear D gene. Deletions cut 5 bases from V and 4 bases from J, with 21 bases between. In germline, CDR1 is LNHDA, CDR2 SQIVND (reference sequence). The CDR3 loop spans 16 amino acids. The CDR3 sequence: CASSPRTDPLAYEQYF. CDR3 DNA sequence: TGTGCCAGTAGTCCCCGGACGGATCCCCTCGCGTACGAGCAGTACTTC.

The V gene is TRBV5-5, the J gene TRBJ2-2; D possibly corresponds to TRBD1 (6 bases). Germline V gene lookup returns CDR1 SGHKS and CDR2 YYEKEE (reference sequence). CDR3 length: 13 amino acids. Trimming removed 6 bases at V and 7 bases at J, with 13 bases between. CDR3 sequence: CASNYLGGGELFF. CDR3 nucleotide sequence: TGTGCCAGCAACTATTTAGGGGGCGGGGAGCTGTTTTTT.

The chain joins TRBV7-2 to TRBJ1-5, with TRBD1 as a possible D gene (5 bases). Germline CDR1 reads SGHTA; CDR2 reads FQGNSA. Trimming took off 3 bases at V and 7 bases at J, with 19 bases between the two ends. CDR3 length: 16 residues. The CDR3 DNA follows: TGTGCCAGCAGCTTGGGGGTCGGGGGAGGAGAGCAGCCCCAGCATTTT. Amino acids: CASSLGVGGGEQPQHF.

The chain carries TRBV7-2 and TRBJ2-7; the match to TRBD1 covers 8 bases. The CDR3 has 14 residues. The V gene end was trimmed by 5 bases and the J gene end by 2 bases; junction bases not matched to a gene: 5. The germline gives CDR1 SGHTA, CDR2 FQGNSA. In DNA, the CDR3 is TGTGCCAGCAGCCGGGGACAGGAGACCTACGAGCAGTACTTC. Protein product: CASSRGQETYEQYF. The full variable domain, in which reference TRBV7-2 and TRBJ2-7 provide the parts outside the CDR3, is GAGVSQSPSNKVTEKGKDVELRCDPISGHTALYWYRQSLGQGLEFLIYFQGNSAPDKSGLPSDRFSAERTGGSVSTLTIQRTQQEDSAVYLCASSRGQETYEQYFGPGTRLTVT.

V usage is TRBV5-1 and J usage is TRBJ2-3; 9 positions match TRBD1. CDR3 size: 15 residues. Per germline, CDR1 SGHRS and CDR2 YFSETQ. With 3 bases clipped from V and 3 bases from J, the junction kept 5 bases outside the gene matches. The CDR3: CASSSTGGPTDTQYF. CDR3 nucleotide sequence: TGCGCCAGCAGCTCCACAGGGGGCCCAACAGATACGCAGTATTTT.

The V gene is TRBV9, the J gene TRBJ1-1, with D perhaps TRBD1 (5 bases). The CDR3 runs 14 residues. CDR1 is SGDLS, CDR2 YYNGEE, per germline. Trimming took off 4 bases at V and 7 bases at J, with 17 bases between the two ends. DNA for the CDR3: TGTGCCAGCAGCCCCCACGGGGGGGGTGGTGAAGCTTTCTTT. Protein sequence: CASSPHGGGGEAFF.

The CDR3 bases are TGTGCCTGGCGGAGGCGAGGGTTGAGCGGTAGCAATCAGCCCCAGCATTTT. Protein sequence: CAWRRRGLSGSNQPQHF. The rearrangement joins TRBV30 to TRBJ1-5; D not resolved. CDR1 is GTSNPN and CDR2 is SVGIG in the germline V gene (reference sequence). The length of the CDR3 is 17 residues. With 5 bases removed from V and 0 bases from J, the gap between germline ends came to 20 bases.

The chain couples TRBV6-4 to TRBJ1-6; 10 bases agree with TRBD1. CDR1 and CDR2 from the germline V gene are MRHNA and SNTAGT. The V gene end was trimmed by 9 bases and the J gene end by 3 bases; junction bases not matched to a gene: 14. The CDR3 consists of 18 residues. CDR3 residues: CARLLRGQGKIYNSPLHF. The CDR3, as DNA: TGTGCCAGACTACTTAGGGGACAGGGGAAAATCTATAATTCACCCCTCCACTTT.

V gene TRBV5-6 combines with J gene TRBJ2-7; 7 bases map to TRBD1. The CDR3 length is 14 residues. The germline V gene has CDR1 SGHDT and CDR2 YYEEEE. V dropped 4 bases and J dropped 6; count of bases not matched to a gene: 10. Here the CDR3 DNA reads TGTGCCAGCAGCAAGGGGGCGCGATTAGGCGAGCAGTACTTC. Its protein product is CASSKGARLGEQYF.

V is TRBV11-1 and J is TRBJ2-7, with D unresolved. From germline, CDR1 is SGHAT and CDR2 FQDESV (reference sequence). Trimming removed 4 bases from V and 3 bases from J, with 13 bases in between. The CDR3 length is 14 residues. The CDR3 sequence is CASSSRPRIYEQYF. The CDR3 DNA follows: TGTGCCAGCAGCTCCCGACCGCGGATCTACGAGCAGTACTTC.

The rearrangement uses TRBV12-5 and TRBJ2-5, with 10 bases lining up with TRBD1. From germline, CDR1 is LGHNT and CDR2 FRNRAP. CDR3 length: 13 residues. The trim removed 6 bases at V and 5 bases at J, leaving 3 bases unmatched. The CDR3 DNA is TGTGCTAGTGGCCTGGGACAGGGGGAGACCCAGTACTTC. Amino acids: CASGLGQGETQYF.

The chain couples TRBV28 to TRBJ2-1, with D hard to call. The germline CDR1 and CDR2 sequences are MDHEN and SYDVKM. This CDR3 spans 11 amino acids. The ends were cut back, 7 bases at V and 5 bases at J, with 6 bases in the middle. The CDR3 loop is CASTFDNEQFF. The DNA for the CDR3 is TGTGCCAGCACTTTCGACAATGAGCAGTTCTTC.

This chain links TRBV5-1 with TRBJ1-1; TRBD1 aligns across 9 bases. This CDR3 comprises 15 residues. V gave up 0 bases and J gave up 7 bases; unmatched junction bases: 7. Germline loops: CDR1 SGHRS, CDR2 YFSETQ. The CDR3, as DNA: TGCGCCAGCAGCTTGGATGGGACAGGGTTGGGTGAAGCTTTCTTT. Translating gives CASSLDGTGLGEAFF.

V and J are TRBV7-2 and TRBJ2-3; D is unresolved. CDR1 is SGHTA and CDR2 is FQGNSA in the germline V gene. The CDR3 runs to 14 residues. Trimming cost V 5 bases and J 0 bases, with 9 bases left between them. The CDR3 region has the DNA TGTGCCAGCAGCACGGTTTCTAGCACAGATACGCAGTATTTT. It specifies CASSTVSSTDTQYF. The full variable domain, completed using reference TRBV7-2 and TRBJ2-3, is GAGVSQSPSNKVTEKGKDVELRCDPISGHTALYWYRQSLGQGLEFLIYFQGNSAPDKSGLPSDRFSAERTGGSVSTLTIQRTQQEDSAVYLCASSTVSSTDTQYFGPGTRLTVL.

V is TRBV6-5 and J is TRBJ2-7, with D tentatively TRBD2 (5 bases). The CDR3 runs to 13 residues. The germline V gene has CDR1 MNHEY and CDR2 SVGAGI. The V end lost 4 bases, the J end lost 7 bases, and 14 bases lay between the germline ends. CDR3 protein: CASSFGVWREQYF. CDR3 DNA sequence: TGTGCCAGCAGTTTCGGAGTGTGGAGGGAGCAGTACTTC.

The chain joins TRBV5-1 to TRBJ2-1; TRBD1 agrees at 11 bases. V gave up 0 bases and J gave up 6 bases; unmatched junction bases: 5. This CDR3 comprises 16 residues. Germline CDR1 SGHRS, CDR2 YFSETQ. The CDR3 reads CASSLGPGQGVNEQFF. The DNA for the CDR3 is TGCGCCAGCAGCTTGGGACCGGGACAGGGGGTCAATGAGCAGTTCTTC.

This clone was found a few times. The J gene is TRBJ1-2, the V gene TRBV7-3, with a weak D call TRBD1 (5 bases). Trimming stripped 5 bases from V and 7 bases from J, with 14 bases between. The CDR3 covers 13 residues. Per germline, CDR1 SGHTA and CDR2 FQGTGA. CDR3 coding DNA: TGTGCCAGCAGCCCCGAGCCAGGGTTTGGCTACACCTTC. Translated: CASSPEPGFGYTF.

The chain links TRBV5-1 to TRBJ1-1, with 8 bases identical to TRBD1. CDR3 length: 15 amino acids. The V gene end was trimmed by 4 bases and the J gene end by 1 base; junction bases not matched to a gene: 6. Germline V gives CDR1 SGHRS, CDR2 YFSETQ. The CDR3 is CASSPRQGWNTEAFF. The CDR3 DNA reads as TGCGCCAGCAGCCCGAGACAGGGGTGGAACACTGAAGCTTTCTTT.

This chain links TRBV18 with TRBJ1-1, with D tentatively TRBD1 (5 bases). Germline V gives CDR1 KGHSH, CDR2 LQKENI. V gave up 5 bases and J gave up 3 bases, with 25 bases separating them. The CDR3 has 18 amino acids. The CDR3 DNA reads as TGTGCCAGCTCAAAAACTGCAGGTGGCGCGGGGGGGGACACTGAAGCTTTCTTT. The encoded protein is CASSKTAGGAGGDTEAFF.

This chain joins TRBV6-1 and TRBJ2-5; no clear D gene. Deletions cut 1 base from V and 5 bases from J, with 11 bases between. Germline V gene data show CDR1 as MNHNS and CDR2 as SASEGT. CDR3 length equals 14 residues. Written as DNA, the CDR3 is TGTGCCAGCAGTGAAGGACGGCTCGGGGAGACCCAGTACTTC. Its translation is CASSEGRLGETQYF.

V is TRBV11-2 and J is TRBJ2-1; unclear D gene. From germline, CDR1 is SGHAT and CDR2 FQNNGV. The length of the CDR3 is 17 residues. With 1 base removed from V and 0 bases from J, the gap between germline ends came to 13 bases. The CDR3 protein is CASSLGGAEISYNEQFF. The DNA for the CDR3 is TGTGCCAGCAGCTTAGGAGGCGCGGAAATCTCCTACAATGAGCAGTTCTTC.

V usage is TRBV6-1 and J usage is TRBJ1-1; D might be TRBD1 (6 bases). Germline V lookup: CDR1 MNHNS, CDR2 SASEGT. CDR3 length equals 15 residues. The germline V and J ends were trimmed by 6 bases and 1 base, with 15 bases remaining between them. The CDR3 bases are TGTGCCAGCAGGGTTACAGGGTCCACGAACACTGAAGCTTTCTTT. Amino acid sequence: CASRVTGSTNTEAFF.